This T cell receptor beta chain was sequenced for a study of PD-1 blockade in classical Hodgkin lymphoma. Whole-study context: Intravenous infusions of nivolumab 3 mg/kg reached patients every 2 weeks. The study's findings and limits: The baseline diversity of complete responders showed similarity to that of newly diagnosed patients. Reasons behind the repertoire differences stay unclear, perhaps disease activity or earlier therapy.

TCRdb keeps only in-frame clones here, not all; method: immunoSEQ multiplex PCR. The profile shows approximately 30,000 clones, about 80% of them singletons. Points on this clone: Its antigen is not identified.

All trial patients relapsed after autologous stem cell transplantation. CD4+ T cells were purified from thawed PBMCs by magnetic negative selection. The V gene's germline CDR1 is MDHEN and CDR2 SYDVKM. The CDR3 sequence is 14 residues long. V was clipped by 3 bases and J by 5 bases, with 11 bases between them. The TCR originated in a human donor with classical Hodgkin lymphoma. This chain joins TRBV28 and TRBJ1-5; D unclear. The material sequenced was CD4+ T cells from blood, taken at baseline. CDR3 loop: CASSLGGSYQPQHF. The CDR3 coding sequence is TGTGCCAGCAGTTTGGGAGGGAGTTATCAGCCCCAGCATTTT.